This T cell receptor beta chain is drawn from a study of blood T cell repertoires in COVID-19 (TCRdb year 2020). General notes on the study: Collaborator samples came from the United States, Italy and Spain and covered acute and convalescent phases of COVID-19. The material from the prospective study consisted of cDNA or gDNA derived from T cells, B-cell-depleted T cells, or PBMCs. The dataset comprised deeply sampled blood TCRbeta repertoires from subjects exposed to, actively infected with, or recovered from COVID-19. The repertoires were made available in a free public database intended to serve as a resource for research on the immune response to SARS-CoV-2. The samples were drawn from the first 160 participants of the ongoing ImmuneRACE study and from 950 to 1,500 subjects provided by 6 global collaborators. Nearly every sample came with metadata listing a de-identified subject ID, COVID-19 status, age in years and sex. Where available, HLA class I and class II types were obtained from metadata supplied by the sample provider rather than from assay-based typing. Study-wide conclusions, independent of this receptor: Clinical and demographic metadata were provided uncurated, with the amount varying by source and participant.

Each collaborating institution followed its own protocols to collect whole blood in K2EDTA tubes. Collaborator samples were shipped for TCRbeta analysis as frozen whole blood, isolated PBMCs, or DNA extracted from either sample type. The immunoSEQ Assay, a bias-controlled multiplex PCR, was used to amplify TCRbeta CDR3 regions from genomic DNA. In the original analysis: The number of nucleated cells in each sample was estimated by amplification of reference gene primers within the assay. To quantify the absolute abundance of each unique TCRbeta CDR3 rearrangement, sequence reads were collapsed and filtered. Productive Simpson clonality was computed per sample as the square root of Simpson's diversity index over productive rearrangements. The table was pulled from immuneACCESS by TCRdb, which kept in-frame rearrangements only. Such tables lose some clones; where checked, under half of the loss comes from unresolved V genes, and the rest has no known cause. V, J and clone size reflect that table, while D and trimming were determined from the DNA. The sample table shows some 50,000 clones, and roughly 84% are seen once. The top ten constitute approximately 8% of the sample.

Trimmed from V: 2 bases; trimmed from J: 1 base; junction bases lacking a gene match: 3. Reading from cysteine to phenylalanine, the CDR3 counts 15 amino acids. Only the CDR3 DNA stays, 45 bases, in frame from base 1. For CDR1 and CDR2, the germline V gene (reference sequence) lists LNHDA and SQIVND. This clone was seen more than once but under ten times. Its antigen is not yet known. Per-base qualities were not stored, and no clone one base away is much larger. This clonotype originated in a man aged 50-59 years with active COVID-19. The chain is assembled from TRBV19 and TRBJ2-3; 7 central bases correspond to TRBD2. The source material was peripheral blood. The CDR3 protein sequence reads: CASSIRRGGTDTQYF. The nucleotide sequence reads TGTGCCAGTAGTATAAGACGGGGGGGCACAGATACGCAGTATTTT.